The 10 T cell receptor beta chains in this list originate from one sample, sequenced in a study of neurological immune-mediated disorders. Via MiXCR, TCRdb re-called the 5' RACE reads, giving one row per CDR3 protein. This repertoire shows more than 70,000 distinct CDR3 sequences, about a tenth found once; its top ten account for 1.8%. The sequenced sample was PBMCs. Receptor source: a man between 40 and 49 years old in good health.

This clonotype appeared once. A read error may be the cause here, since a much bigger clone is one base away. The CDR3 sequence: CASSLGTGCPSTDTQYF. CDR3 nucleotides: TGTGCCAGCAGCTTAGGGACAGGTTGTCCTAGCACAGATACGCAGTATTTT. The chain carries TRBV7-2 and TRBJ2-3; 7 bases agree with TRBD1. Trimming took 1 base from V and 0 from J; bases not matched to a gene: 7. Germline CDR1 is SGHTA and CDR2 is FQGNSA. This CDR3 has 17 amino acids.

Many counts were recorded for this clonotype. This sequence joins TRBV6-6 and TRBJ2-2; D assignment may be TRBD1 or TRBD2 (5 bases each). The CDR3 sequence is 16 residues long. V was shortened by 2 bases and J by 5 bases, with 15 bases between the two germline ends. CDR1 and CDR2 (germline): MNHNY, SVGAGI (reference sequence). The CDR3 sequence is CASSYPSGRETGELFF. CDR3 sequence (DNA): TGTGCCAGCAGTTACCCGTCGGGCAGGGAGACCGGGGAGCTGTTTTTT.

The chain has TRBV6-5 and TRBJ2-7, with D perhaps being TRBD1 or TRBD2 (6 bases each). V was trimmed by 5 bases and J by 0 bases, leaving 23 bases between them. The CDR3 extends over 18 amino acids. The germline V gene has CDR1 MNHEY and CDR2 SVGAGI. CDR3 sequence reads: CASSRGPQLGGSSYEQYF. CDR3 DNA sequence: TGTGCCAGCAGTCGGGGCCCTCAATTAGGGGGGAGCTCCTACGAGCAGTACTTC.

This clonotype was counted many times. V and J are TRBV28 and TRBJ1-2, with D uncertain. The CDR3 totals 11 residues. The ends were cut back, 4 bases at V and 4 bases at J, with 4 bases in the middle. CDR1 MDHEN and CDR2 SYDVKM come from the germline V gene. The CDR3 region is CASSSAYGYTF. The CDR3 DNA reads TGTGCCAGCAGTTCTGCCTATGGCTACACCTTC.

This clonotype came up a few times. V is TRBV29-1 and J is TRBJ2-5; 10 bases line up with TRBD2. CDR3 length: 16 residues. The germline V gene has CDR1 SQVTM and CDR2 ANQGSEA. J lost 3 bases, V lost 0 bases, and 7 bases had no gene match. The CDR3 spells CSVEDLGLAGEETQYF. Here the CDR3 DNA reads TGCAGCGTTGAAGATCTTGGGCTAGCGGGAGAAGAGACCCAGTACTTC.

Ten or more counts support this clonotype. The chain links TRBV5-7 to TRBJ2-7; perhaps TRBD2 as D (5 bases). TRBV5-7 is an ORF; its function is uncertain. CDR3 length: 17 residues. V lost 0 bases, J lost 3 bases, and 19 bases lay in between. CDR3 residues: CASSLAGESSSLYEQYF. CDR3 in DNA: TGTGCCAGCAGCTTGGCTGGGGAGTCTAGCAGTCTCTACGAGCAGTACTTC.

This clonotype was detected ten times or more. This rearrangement joins TRBV9 to TRBJ1-4; 7 positions agree with TRBD1. CDR3 length: 17 amino acids. The V gene's germline CDR1 is SGDLS and CDR2 YYNGEE. Unmatched junction bases numbered 17, after V lost 4 bases and J lost 8 bases. The CDR3 region is CASSPSVDDRVKEKLFF. CDR3 sequence (DNA): TGTGCCAGCAGCCCTTCCGTCGATGACAGGGTAAAGGAAAAACTGTTTTTT.

This clonotype occurred many times. The chain is built from TRBV28 and TRBJ2-1; 8 nucleotides align to TRBD2. The junction had 13 bases not matched to a gene; V was cut back by 5 bases and J by 4 bases. Germline-derived CDR1 and CDR2 are MDHEN and SYDVKM. The CDR3 is 17 amino acids. The CDR3 reads CASSPEGLGRGYNEQFF. In DNA form, the CDR3 reads TGTGCCAGCAGTCCCGAGGGACTAGGGAGGGGATACAATGAGCAGTTCTTC.

This clonotype was observed at least ten times. The V gene is TRBV11-2, the J gene TRBJ2-7, with D unclear. CDR3 length equals 13 residues. V dropped 2 bases and J dropped 2 bases, with 7 bases sitting between them. Germline V gene data show CDR1 as SGHAT and CDR2 as FQNNGV. The CDR3 spells CASSLQETYEQYF. The CDR3 coding sequence is TGTGCCAGCAGCTTACAAGAAACCTACGAGCAGTACTTC.

Many counts were recorded for this clonotype. The rearrangement joins TRBV12-3 or TRBV12-4 to TRBJ2-4, with D possibly being TRBD1 (5 bases). There are 13 residues in the CDR3. V was cut by 3 bases and J by 5 bases, with 8 bases left in between. CDR3 residues: CASSFSTENIQYF. Here the CDR3 DNA reads TGTGCCAGCAGTTTTTCGACAGAAAACATTCAGTACTTC.